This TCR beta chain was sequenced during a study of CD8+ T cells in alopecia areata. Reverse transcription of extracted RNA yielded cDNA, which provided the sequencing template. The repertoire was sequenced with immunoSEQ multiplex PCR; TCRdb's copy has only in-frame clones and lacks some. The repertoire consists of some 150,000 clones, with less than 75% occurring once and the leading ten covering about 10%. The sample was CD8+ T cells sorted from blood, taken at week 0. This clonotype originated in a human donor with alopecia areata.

The CDR3 DNA is TGTGCCAGCAGCTCACCGGACAGGGAAGGAGGAGATACGCAGTATTTT. It codes for CASSSPDREGGDTQYF. The chain links TRBV13 to TRBJ2-3; 8 bases are a match to TRBD1. The germline V gene has CDR1 PRHDT and CDR2 FYEKMQ (reference sequence). The CDR3 is made up of 16 amino acids. The ends lost 4 bases at V and 5 bases at J; junction bases unmatched: 11. The full variable domain, with the rest looked up from reference TRBV13 and TRBJ2-3, is AAGVIQSPRHLIKEKRETATLKCYPIPRHDTVYWYQQGPGQDPQFLISFYEKMQSDKGSIPDRFSAQQFSDYHSELNMSSLELGDSALYFCASSSPDREGGDTQYFGPGTRLTVL.